Presented here are 13 T cell receptor beta chains from one specimen sequenced in a study of neurological immune-mediated disorders. TCRdb reanalysed the 5' RACE reads using MiXCR and keeps one entry per CDR3 protein. The table records some 60,000 distinct CDR3 sequences, under 4.5% of them present only once. Sequences were obtained from PBMCs. Every receptor here comes from a woman aged 25 to 39 with multiple sclerosis.

The table lists this clonotype with many counts. The chain employs TRBV7-9 and TRBJ1-4; D is ambiguous. The CDR3 totals 12 residues. Trimming took off 4 bases at V and 7 bases at J, with 7 bases between the two ends. Germline-derived CDR1 and CDR2 are SEHNR and FQNEAQ (reference sequence). CDR3 in DNA: TGTGCCAGCAGCTCCGCGGGTGAAAAACTGTTTTTT. Translation gives CASSSAGEKLFF.

This clonotype has only a few counts. J is TRBJ2-5 and V is TRBV5-1; maybe TRBD1 (6 bases). The length of the CDR3 is 15 residues. Per germline, CDR1 SGHRS and CDR2 YFSETQ. The V and J ends lost 4 bases and 7 bases respectively, with 20 bases between them. CDR3 residues: CASSPQVGAYGTQYF. The DNA for the CDR3 is TGCGCCAGCAGCCCACAGGTGGGGGCCTACGGGACCCAGTACTTC. Using reference TRBV5-1 and TRBJ2-5 for the parts outside the CDR3, the full variable domain is KAGVTQTPRYLIKTRGQQVTLSCSPISGHRSVSWYQQTPGQGLQFLFEYFSETQRNKGNFPGRFSGRQFSNSRSEMNVSTLELGDSALYLCASSPQVGAYGTQYFGPGTRLLVL.

The V call is TRBV3-1, the J call TRBJ1-2; D is perhaps TRBD1 (6 bases). The V gene's germline CDR1 is LGHDT and CDR2 YNNKEL (reference sequence). Between the trimmed V and J ends, which lost 0 bases and 8 bases, there was a span of 13 bases. There are 14 residues in the CDR3. CDR3 protein: CASSQEDRMGGYTF. The DNA for the CDR3 is TGTGCCAGCAGCCAAGAGGACAGAATGGGGGGCTACACCTTC.

This clonotype has ten or more counts. The rearrangement uses TRBV21-1 and TRBJ2-7; the DNA was not used to check the table's D call, TRBD2. TRBV21-1 is a pseudogene. The CDR3 has 13 residues. Here the CDR3 reads CASSKGLGGEQYF. In DNA, the CDR3 is TGTGCCAGCAGCAAGGGCTTGGGAGGCGAGCAGTACTTC.

This clonotype came up many times. The chain joins TRBV5-4 to TRBJ1-2; a possible D gene is TRBD1 (5 bases). The ends were cut back, 4 bases at V and 4 bases at J, with 11 bases in the middle. The V gene's germline CDR1 is SGHNT and CDR2 YYREEE (reference sequence). This CDR3 is built from 13 residues. The CDR3 spells CASSIDSPYGYTF. The CDR3, as DNA: TGTGCCAGCAGCATCGACAGTCCCTATGGCTACACCTTC.

This clonotype has at least ten counts. The chain recombines TRBV4-1 with TRBJ1-6; 9 bases are a match to TRBD1. Germline V gene lookup returns CDR1 MGHRA and CDR2 YSYEKL. V gave up 2 bases and J gave up 10 bases; unmatched junction bases: 6. The CDR3 consists of 15 residues. The CDR3 is CASSQPGTGSSPLHF. The CDR3 DNA sequence: TGCGCCAGCAGCCAACCCGGGACAGGGAGCTCACCCCTCCACTTT.

This clonotype has at least ten counts. The gene calls are TRBV7-2 and TRBJ2-1; TRBD1 matches at 8 bases. Germline values: CDR1 SGHTA, CDR2 FQGNSA. Trimming removed 5 bases from V and 3 bases from J; junction bases left unmatched: 6. This CDR3 is 15 amino acids long. The CDR3 DNA reads as TGTGCCAGCAGCAGCCCCGGACAGGGCTACAATGAGCAGTTCTTC. Its translation: CASSSPGQGYNEQFF.

This clonotype was picked up many times. The chain recombines TRBV15 with TRBJ2-4; 8 nucleotides match TRBD1. Germline values: CDR1 LNHNV, CDR2 YYDKDF (reference sequence). The CDR3 length is 14 residues. With 1 base clipped from V and 5 bases from J, the junction kept 1 base outside the gene matches. The CDR3 reads CATSRARGQNIQYF. For the CDR3, the DNA is TGTGCCACCAGCAGAGCCAGGGGGCAAAACATTCAGTACTTC. Full variable domain (remainder filled in from reference TRBV15 and TRBJ2-4): DAMVIQNPRYQVTQFGKPVTLSCSQTLNHNVMYWYQQKSSQAPKLLFHYYDKDFNNEADTPDNFQSRRPNTSFCFLDIRSPGLGDTAMYLCATSRARGQNIQYFGAGTRLSVL.

This clonotype was found many times. The rearrangement joins TRBV4-3 to TRBJ2-7, with 10 bases aligning to TRBD2. The V and J ends lost 2 bases and 5 bases, in that order; junction bases with no gene match: 6. Germline lookup yields CDR1 LGHNA and CDR2 YSLEER. The CDR3 is 15 amino acids. The CDR3 DNA sequence: TGCGCCAGCAGCCAATTTCCTAGCGGGAGCAACGAGCAGTACTTC. Translated: CASSQFPSGSNEQYF.

This clonotype was counted ten times or more. The chain employs TRBV28 and TRBJ2-1; D gene ambiguous. Germline V gene lookup returns CDR1 MDHEN and CDR2 SYDVKM. Trimming shortened V by 5 bases and J by 5 bases, and 4 bases separated the two germline ends. The length of the CDR3 is 11 residues. CDR3 in DNA: TGTGCCAGCAGTCCCAACAATGAGCAGTTCTTC. This gives the protein CASSPNNEQFF.

There are many counts of this clonotype. The genes are TRBV5-5 and TRBJ2-3, with 8 bases lining up with TRBD1. V trimming: 3 bases; J trimming: 4 bases; junction bases outside the gene matches: 4. CDR1 and CDR2 from the germline V gene are SGHKS and YYEKEE (reference sequence). The CDR3 loop spans 14 amino acids. The CDR3 sequence is CASSSGTGPDTQYF. The CDR3 nucleotides read TGTGCCAGCAGCTCCGGGACAGGACCAGATACGCAGTATTTT. Full variable domain (missing parts from reference TRBV5-5 and TRBJ2-3): DAGVTQSPTHLIKTRGQQVTLRCSPISGHKSVSWYQQVLGQGPQFIFQYYEKEERGRGNFPDRFSARQFPNYSSELNVNALLLGDSALYLCASSSGTGPDTQYFGPGTRLTVL.

This clonotype was seen ten or more times. The chain recombines TRBV4-3 with TRBJ2-5; the match to TRBD2 covers 10 bases. The CDR3 covers 16 residues. The trim removed 0 bases at V and 6 bases at J, leaving 7 bases unmatched. Germline assignment: CDR1 LGHNA and CDR2 YSLEER. The CDR3 nucleotides read TGCGCCAGCAGCCAAGAAGGGCTAGCGGGGGCCAAGACCCAGTACTTC. Translated: CASSQEGLAGAKTQYF.

This clonotype was seen many times. The chain combines TRBV28 with TRBJ1-2, with a weak D call TRBD1 (6 bases). The V end was cut by 0 bases, the J end by 3 bases, with 11 bases between. This CDR3 spans 15 amino acids. Germline lookup yields CDR1 MDHEN and CDR2 SYDVKM. The CDR3 is CASSLWVRGHYGYTF. The CDR3, as DNA: TGTGCCAGCAGTTTATGGGTACGGGGGCACTATGGCTACACCTTC.